This T cell receptor (beta chain) was obtained from a study of blood T cell repertoires in COVID-19. About the research overall: Nucleic acid was either cDNA or gDNA, and it came from T cells, B-cell-depleted T cells, or PBMCs.

V was cut by 4 bases and J by 0 bases, with 11 bases left in between. In germline, CDR1 is SGHVS, CDR2 FQNEAQ. CDR3 length equals 15 residues. Only in-frame clones appear in the TCRdb table, and some are missing; sequencing was by immunoSEQ multiplex PCR. The sample includes fewer than 350,000 clones, roughly nine tenths of them seen just once. Seattle participants joined during active infection and were tracked over time. V gene TRBV7-8 combines with J gene TRBJ2-3; a weak D match, TRBD1 (6 bases). The sequence was collected from a woman aged 25-40 years with COVID-19, enrolled during active disease. Sequenced sample: peripheral blood. Here the CDR3 reads CASSYGTRSTDTQYF. For the CDR3, the DNA is TGTGCCAGCAGCTACGGGACACGGAGCACAGATACGCAGTATTTT.